Below, 23 T cell receptor beta chains from the same sample are listed, as sequenced in a study of T cell responses to AZD1222 COVID-19 vaccine. The data were produced by immunoSEQ multiplex PCR, yet TCRdb's version contains in-frame clones alone and is incomplete. This sample has 170,000 or so clones, with 85% to 95% found just once. The starting material was peripheral blood, obtained on day 0 of AZD1222 vaccination. These TCRs come from an adult in good health.

The CDR3 is CAIRGTGGASVLYGYTF. The CDR3 nucleotides are TGTGCCATCCGTGGGACAGGGGGCGCTTCGGTCTTATATGGCTACACCTTC. V usage is TRBV28 and J usage is TRBJ1-2; TRBD1 aligns across 12 bases. The CDR3 extends over 17 amino acids. After removal of 10 bases from V and 5 bases from J, the junction contained 17 bases not matched to a gene. Germline V lookup: CDR1 MDHEN, CDR2 SYDVKM.

This chain links TRBV7-9 with TRBJ2-6, with D uncertain. CDR3 length: 15 amino acids. Trimming shortened V by 1 base and J by 0 bases, and 4 bases separated the two germline ends. Germline V gene data show CDR1 as SEHNR and CDR2 as FQNEAQ (reference sequence). CDR3 loop: CASSLGYSGANVLTF. DNA of the CDR3: TGTGCCAGCAGCTTAGGTTACTCTGGGGCCAACGTCCTGACTTTC.

The genes are TRBV12-3 or TRBV12-4 and TRBJ2-2; D is undetermined. V gave up 6 bases and J gave up 0 bases, with 5 bases separating them. This CDR3 contains 13 residues. This CDR3 reads CASSPANTGELFF. Written as DNA, the CDR3 is TGTGCCAGCAGCCCAGCGAACACCGGGGAGCTGTTTTTT.

V usage is TRBV5-6 and J usage is TRBJ2-2, with a possible D match to TRBD1 (5 bases). Germline V gives CDR1 SGHDT, CDR2 YYEEEE. V dropped 0 bases and J dropped 6 bases, with 12 bases sitting between them. CDR3 size: 15 residues. CDR3 DNA: TGTGCCAGCAGCTTGGTGGGCAGGGTGGCCGGGGAGCTGTTTTTT. It yields the protein CASSLVGRVAGELFF. The entire variable domain, with the rest obtained from reference TRBV5-6 and TRBJ2-2, is as follows: DAGVTQSPTHLIKTRGQQVTLRCSPKSGHDTVSWYQQALGQGPQFIFQYYEEEERQRGNFPDRFSGHQFPNYSSELNVNALLLGDSALYLCASSLVGRVAGELFFGEGSRLTVL.

The CDR3 DNA reads TGTGCCAGCAGCCCGAGACTAGCGGGGGATTACAATGAGCAGTTCTTC. It codes for CASSPRLAGDYNEQFF. This rearrangement joins TRBV4-2 to TRBJ2-1; 12 bases align to TRBD2. The CDR3 sequence is 16 residues long. The V gene's germline CDR1 is LGHNA and CDR2 YNFKEQ. V shed 4 bases and J 4 bases; nucleotides not matched to a gene: 5.

This clone was observed once. The chain recombines TRBV5-1 with TRBJ1-6; 7 nucleotides align to TRBD1. The CDR3 has 16 amino acids. V was clipped by 0 bases and J by 8 bases; unmatched bases: 8. Germline CDR1 SGHRS, CDR2 YFSETQ. In DNA form, the CDR3 reads TGCGCCAGCAGCTTGGGGACAGGATCCCCATATTCACCCCTCCACTTT. Protein: CASSLGTGSPYSPLHF.

This clone has only one observation. The chain recombines TRBV4-3 with TRBJ2-7; TRBD1 or TRBD2 may be the D gene (6 bases each). Germline V lookup: CDR1 LGHNA, CDR2 YSLEER. V was cut by 1 base and J by 3 bases, with 10 bases left in between. The CDR3 loop spans 14 amino acids. The DNA of the CDR3 is TGCGCCAGCAGCCAAGGACAGGACTACTACGAGCAGTACTTC. It encodes CASSQGQDYYEQYF.

The J gene is TRBJ2-7, the V gene TRBV2; D perhaps matches TRBD2 (6 bases). Trimming pared 1 base from V and 6 bases from J, leaving 10 bases between. This CDR3 spans 13 amino acids. Germline V gene data show CDR1 as SNHLY and CDR2 as FYNNEI. This CDR3 is CASSEERGAEQYF. The CDR3 nucleotides read TGTGCCAGCAGTGAAGAGCGCGGGGCCGAGCAGTACTTC.

The gene calls are TRBV5-6 and TRBJ1-2, with unresolved D. Germline assignment: CDR1 SGHDT and CDR2 YYEEEE. The V end was cut by 4 bases, the J end by 4 bases, with 14 bases between. CDR3 size: 14 residues. The CDR3 region has the DNA TGTGCCAGCAGCCTGGTGGGAGGACTCTATGGCTACACCTTC. Encoded protein: CASSLVGGLYGYTF.

V is TRBV7-8 and J is TRBJ1-1; TRBD1 agrees at 7 bases. This CDR3 region has 16 residues. Trimming removed 4 bases from V and 4 bases from J; junction bases left unmatched: 12. The germline gives CDR1 SGHVS, CDR2 FQNEAQ. The CDR3 bases are TGTGCCAGCAGCTCGGGACAGCTGTCGCTGGGCACTGAAGCTTTCTTT. It translates to CASSSGQLSLGTEAFF.

As DNA, the CDR3 is TGTGCCAGCAGCCTGGAGGTTGGAAACACCATATATTTT. Translating it yields CASSLEVGNTIYF. The rearrangement links TRBV3-1 (or the pseudogene TRBV3-2) to TRBJ1-3; D unresolved. This CDR3 comprises 13 residues. V lost 4 bases to trimming and J lost 3 bases, with 7 bases between them. In germline, CDR1 is LGHDT, CDR2 YNNKEL (reference sequence).

This rearrangement joins TRBV28 to TRBJ2-2; D not certain. CDR3 length: 12 residues. V was trimmed by 10 bases and J by 3 bases, leaving 9 bases between them. CDR1 is MDHEN and CDR2 is SYDVKM in the germline V gene. This chain's CDR3 is CATSTYTGELFF. CDR3 bases: TGTGCCACCTCAACGTACACCGGGGAGCTGTTTTTT.

The chain carries TRBV7-2 and TRBJ2-7; D uncertain. CDR3 length: 15 residues. V dropped 2 bases and J dropped 2 bases, with 13 bases sitting between them. Germline V gives CDR1 SGHTA, CDR2 FQGNSA. The CDR3 here is CASSLTHYKAYEQYF. The CDR3 DNA is TGTGCCAGCAGCTTAACACATTACAAGGCCTACGAGCAGTACTTC.

This sequence joins TRBV2 and TRBJ2-1; 10 bases match TRBD2. CDR3 length equals 16 residues. V dropped 4 bases and J dropped 9; count of bases not matched to a gene: 12. The germline gives CDR1 SNHLY, CDR2 FYNNEI. CDR3 residues: CASSGPLAGILGEQFF. As DNA, the CDR3 is TGTGCCAGCAGTGGCCCACTAGCGGGGATTTTGGGTGAGCAGTTCTTC.

The chain links TRBV7-9 to TRBJ2-1; 9 nucleotides match TRBD1. The junction had 4 bases not matched to a gene; V was cut back by 1 base and J by 6 bases. Germline V lookup: CDR1 SEHNR, CDR2 FQNEAQ (reference sequence). The CDR3 runs 15 residues. The CDR3 region is CASSLGTGALNEQFF. The CDR3 DNA reads as TGTGCCAGCAGCTTAGGGACAGGGGCCCTCAATGAGCAGTTCTTC.

In its sample, this clone was seen once. The rearrangement links TRBV6-5 to TRBJ1-5, with 7 bases lining up with TRBD1. This CDR3 spans 16 amino acids. J lost 6 bases, V lost 2 bases, and 10 bases had no gene match. Germline V CDR1 and CDR2: MNHEY, SVGAGI. The CDR3 loop reads CASSYGPTGLGQPQHF. CDR3 nucleotide sequence: TGTGCCAGCAGTTACGGACCGACAGGGTTGGGTCAGCCCCAGCATTTT.

This chain uses TRBV9 with TRBJ2-3; possibly TRBD1 for D (5 bases). This CDR3 comprises 16 residues. Germline V lookup: CDR1 SGDLS, CDR2 YYNGEE. V was clipped by 0 bases and J by 4 bases, with 15 bases between them. Here the CDR3 DNA reads TGTGCCAGCAGCGTAGGAGCAAGGGGTGTAGCAGATACGCAGTATTTT. This sequence encodes CASSVGARGVADTQYF.

V is TRBV29-1 and J is TRBJ2-7; no definite D call. This CDR3 is built from 12 residues. Germline-derived CDR1 and CDR2 are SQVTM and ANQGSEA. V was pared by 0 bases and J by 5 bases, with 8 bases between. CDR3: CSVEDHSNEQYF. The CDR3 DNA is TGCAGCGTTGAAGATCATTCGAACGAGCAGTACTTC.

The chain employs TRBV7-2 and TRBJ1-6; no clear D gene. Trimming took off 2 bases at V and 14 bases at J, with 19 bases between the two ends. This CDR3 region has 15 residues. Germline loops: CDR1 SGHTA, CDR2 FQGNSA. The CDR3 protein is CASSLTTITLSALHF. CDR3 coding DNA: TGTGCCAGCAGCTTAACGACAATCACCCTTTCGGCCCTCCACTTT.

V usage is TRBV7-8 and J usage is TRBJ1-4; TRBD1 agrees at 7 bases. Per the germline V gene, CDR1 is SGHVS and CDR2 is FQNEAQ. This CDR3 is 17 amino acids long. V was clipped by 2 bases and J by 6 bases; unmatched bases: 12. Here the CDR3 reads CASSLFSGQGGDEKLFF. The CDR3 DNA is TGTGCCAGCAGCTTATTCTCCGGCCAGGGGGGAGATGAAAAACTGTTTTTT.

This clone was counted only a few times. Other DNA sequences of this sample code for an identical CDR3. The CDR3 coding sequence is TGTGCCAGCAGTTCGGGGTTAGCGGGGGGGCCCACAGATACGCAGTATTTT. It specifies CASSSGLAGGPTDTQYF. The chain combines TRBV2 with TRBJ2-3, with 11 bases lining up with TRBD2. Losses at the gene ends were 5 bases for V and 2 bases for J; bases not matched to a gene: 9. The length of the CDR3 is 17 residues. Looked up from germline, CDR1 is SNHLY and CDR2 is FYNNEI.

V gene TRBV7-3 combines with J gene TRBJ2-3; 8 bases agree with TRBD1. The CDR3 runs to 15 residues. The V and J ends lost 6 bases and 6 bases, in that order; junction bases with no gene match: 11. CDR1 SGHTA and CDR2 FQGTGA come from the germline V gene. The DNA for the CDR3 is TGTGCCAGCAGTTCGGACAGGGCGGGTATTGATACGCAGTATTTT. Protein product: CASSSDRAGIDTQYF.

Here the CDR3 DNA reads TGTGCCAGCAGCTCTTTCCGGGGGGCCGGCACCGGGGAGCTGTTTTTT. This translates into CASSSFRGAGTGELFF. The chain couples TRBV7-9 to TRBJ2-2, with D maybe TRBD2 (7 bases). Germline lookup yields CDR1 SEHNR and CDR2 FQNEAQ (reference sequence). V shed 4 bases and J shed 4 bases, with 16 bases lying between them. This CDR3 is 16 amino acids long.